Listed below are T cell receptor beta chains from one sample, sequenced in a study of CD8 T cells in ankylosing spondylitis. TCRdb analysed the 5' RACE reads with MiXCR anew, one entry per CDR3 protein. The sample has around 150,000 distinct CDR3 sequences; around 18% are singletons. Sequencing was performed on blood, either unsorted or a sorted T cell fraction (not recorded which). The source of these receptors is a male donor with ankylosing spondylitis or in good health (not recorded which). The CDR3 runs from the conserved cysteine through the conserved F or W. A D gene is named only where the DNA matches it firmly. Rows give clone size only sometimes, using once, few, many, or a class for an expanded clone.

TRBJ1-1 | . | . | TRBV18 | TGTGCCAGCTCACCAAAGAAGACGAACACTGAAGCTTTCTTT | CASSPKKTNTEAFF
TRBJ1-1 | many | . | TRBV5-1 | TGCGCCAGCAGCTTGGCGGTGAACACTGAAGCTTTCTTT | CASSLAVNTEAFF
TRBJ2-3 | . | TRBD2 | TRBV5-1 | TGCGCCAGCAGTCCGGCCGGGACTAGCGGAGGAGATACGCAGTATTTT | CASSPAGTSGGDTQYF
TRBJ2-2 | many | . | TRBV5-1 | TGCGCCAGCAGCTCGCCGGGACACCTGACCGGGGAGCTGTTTTTT | CASSSPGHLTGELFF
TRBJ1-2 | many | . | TRBV27 | TGTGCCAGCAGAAAAAGGACAGACCGGTTCAATGGCTACACCTTC | CASRKRTDRFNGYTF
TRBJ1-5 | many | . | TRBV20-1 | TGCAGTGCTAGAGTACCGGACAGCCCCAATCAGCCCCAGCATTTT | CSARVPDSPNQPQHF
TRBJ2-1 | few | . | TRBV12-3/TRBV12-4 | TGTGCCAGCAGTTTCGGGGGTCCGGGTTACAATGAGCAGTTCTTC | CASSFGGPGYNEQFF
TRBJ2-3 | . | TRBD1 | TRBV18 | TGTGCCAGCTCGGCGACAGGGGGAAGCACAGATACGCAGTATTTT | CASSATGGSTDTQYF
TRBJ2-3 | . | . | TRBV27 | TGTGCCAGCAGTTTTTCCCCTGCGGGCACAGATACGCAGTATTTT | CASSFSPAGTDTQYF
TRBJ2-2 | few | . | TRBV6-2/TRBV6-3 | TGTGCCAGCAGTTACGAACAGGGGAGGTACACCGGGGAGCTGTTTTTT | CASSYEQGRYTGELFF
TRBJ2-7 | . | TRBD1 | TRBV12-3/TRBV12-4 | TGTGCCAGCAGTTTGTTGGGACAGGGGAGCGAGCAGTACTTC | CASSLLGQGSEQYF
TRBJ2-1 | many | TRBD2 | TRBV20-1 | TGCAGTGCTAGAGATCAAGGGACTAGCAACAATGAGCAGTTCTTC | CSARDQGTSNNEQFF
TRBJ2-2 | . | . | TRBV5-8 | TGTGCCAGCAGCTTGCGCAGGAGTTCCACCGGGGAGCTGTTTTTT | CASSLRRSSTGELFF
TRBJ2-2 | many | . | TRBV5-1 | TGCGCCAGCAGCCCAGGGCTACCACCCACCGGGGAGCTGTTTTTT | CASSPGLPPTGELFF
TRBJ1-1 | many | . | TRBV5-6 | TGTGCCAGCAGCTGGGTGGTAAACACTGAAGCTTTCTTT | CASSWVVNTEAFF
TRBJ2-7 | many | TRBD2 | TRBV12-3/TRBV12-4 | TGTGCCAGCAGCCCACCGGGTTCTAGCGGGTCTTACGAGCAGTACTTC | CASSPPGSSGSYEQYF
TRBJ2-3 | many | . | TRBV12-3/TRBV12-4 | TGTGCCAGCAGTTTCCAGGGGAGAGATACGCAGTATTTT | CASSFQGRDTQYF
TRBJ2-1 | few | TRBD2 | TRBV19 | TGTGCCAGTACCCCAGCGGGAGCTTTGGACAATGAGCAGTTCTTC | CASTPAGALDNEQFF
TRBJ2-1 | . | . | TRBV25-1 | TGTGCCAGCAGTGAAGTTGGGGGAGCGGGGCAGTTCTTC | CASSEVGGAGQFF
TRBJ2-7 | few | . | TRBV20-1 | TGCAGTGTTCCTGTCGTGAGCGAGCAGTACTTC | CSVPVVSEQYF
TRBJ1-2 | . | . | TRBV10-3 | TGTGCCATCAGTGGAGGGGACCTTTATGGCTACACCTTC | CAISGGDLYGYTF
TRBJ2-2 | many | . | TRBV5-1 | TGCGCCAGCAGCTGGAAGACACCGACGGGCACCGGGGAGCTGTTTTTT | CASSWKTPTGTGELFF
TRBJ2-7 | many | . | TRBV28 | TGTGCCAGCAGTTTGGCCGGGCCTATCTACGAGCAGTACTTC | CASSLAGPIYEQYF
TRBJ1-4 | . | . | TRBV20-1 | TGCAGTGCTAGTCGGTGGACTTCAACTAATGAAAAACTGTTTTTT | CSASRWTSTNEKLFF
TRBJ2-7 | . | TRBD1 | TRBV29-1 | TGCAGCGTTGAAGAGCAGGGGGCGAAGCAGTACTTC | CSVEEQGAKQYF
TRBJ2-3 | many | TRBD1 | TRBV29-1 | TGCAGCGTTCGGACAGGACCCACAGATACGCAGTATTTT | CSVRTGPTDTQYF
TRBJ2-1 | few | . | TRBV10-3 | TGTGCCATCAGTGAGGACAGGGAGGCCTACAATGAGCAGTTCTTC | CAISEDREAYNEQFF
TRBJ1-6 | . | TRBD1 | TRBV6-1 | TGTGCCAGCAGTGGGCGGGACAGGGTACCTTCACCCCTCCACTTT | CASSGRDRVPSPLHF
TRBJ2-7 | many | TRBD1 | TRBV5-1 | TGCGCCAGCAGCTTCGGACAGGGTTCTTACGAGCAGTACTTC | CASSFGQGSYEQYF
TRBJ2-2 | many | . | TRBV12-3/TRBV12-4 | TGTGCCAGCAGTTTAAACGTGGCCGGGGAGCTGTTTTTT | CASSLNVAGELFF
TRBJ2-2 | . | . | TRBV3-1 | TGTGCCTGCACCCCGGCCACTTTGGTAACCGGGGAGCTGTTTTTT | CACTPATLVTGELFF
TRBJ2-5 | . | TRBD2 | TRBV10-3 | TGTGCCATCAGTGTGACTAGCGGAACCTTGGGAGTCCAAGAGACCCAGTACTTC | CAISVTSGTLGVQETQYF
TRBJ1-5 | . | . | TRBV27 | TGTGCCAGCAGTTCCGGACAGTACAATCAGCCCCAGCATTTT | CASSSGQYNQPQHF
TRBJ2-1 | . | TRBD1 | TRBV5-1 | TGCGCCAGCAGCTTACAGGGGGCCGTCATGAATGATGAGCAGTTCTTC | CASSLQGAVMNDEQFF
TRBJ1-1 | few | TRBD1 | TRBV28 | TGTGCCAGCAGTTTATTTCTCGACAGGGCAGGCACTGAAGCTTTCTTT | CASSLFLDRAGTEAFF
TRBJ2-1 | few | . | TRBV27 | TGTGCCAGCAGTTTATCGTTTATGTTCGGAATTAACTACAATGAGCAGTTCTTC | CASSLSFMFGINYNEQFF
TRBJ2-7 | few | TRBD1 | TRBV28 | TGTGCCAGCAGTTTACGGGACAGGGGGCACGAGCAGTACTTC | CASSLRDRGHEQYF
TRBJ2-3 | many | TRBD1 | TRBV10-3 | TGTGCCACCTCGGACAGGGTACGTGACACGGATACGCAGTATTTT | CATSDRVRDTDTQYF
TRBJ2-1 | many | . | TRBV10-2 | TGCGCCAGCAGTGAGGGTAGCTCCTACAATGAGCAGTTCTTC | CASSEGSSYNEQFF
TRBJ2-7 | few | TRBD2 | TRBV25-1 | TGTGCCAGCAGTATAGCGGGAGTCTACGAGCAGTACTTC | CASSIAGVYEQYF
TRBJ1-2 | many | . | TRBV24-1 | TGTGCCACCAGTGATACCCCGTACGCGGGGGTCCATGGCTACACCTTC | CATSDTPYAGVHGYTF
TRBJ2-3 | . | TRBD2 | TRBV7-9 | TGTGCCAGCAGCTTAGGATGGGCTAGCGGGAGCAGGATCGCAGATACGCAGTATTTT | CASSLGWASGSRIADTQYF
TRBJ1-3 | . | . | TRBV4-2 | TGTGCCAGCAGCCTTGGACGGAGTGGGAGAAACACCATATATTTT | CASSLGRSGRNTIYF
TRBJ1-5 | few | . | TRBV27 | TGTGCCAGCAGGCAGGGGTGGTCTAGCAATCAGCCCCAGCATTTT | CASRQGWSSNQPQHF
TRBJ2-3 | many | . | TRBV11-2 | TGTGCCAGCAGCTCTACGGGGTACCTTACTAGCACAGATACGCAGTATTTT | CASSSTGYLTSTDTQYF